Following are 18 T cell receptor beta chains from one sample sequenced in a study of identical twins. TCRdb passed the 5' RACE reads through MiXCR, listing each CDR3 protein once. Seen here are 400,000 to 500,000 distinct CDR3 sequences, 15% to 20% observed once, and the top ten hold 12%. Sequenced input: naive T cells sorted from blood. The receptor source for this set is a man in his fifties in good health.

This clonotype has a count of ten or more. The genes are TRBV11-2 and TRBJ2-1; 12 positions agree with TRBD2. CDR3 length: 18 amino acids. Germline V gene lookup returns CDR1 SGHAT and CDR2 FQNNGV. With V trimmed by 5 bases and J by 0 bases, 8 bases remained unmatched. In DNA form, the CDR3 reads TGTGCCAGCAGCCTGATAGGGACTAGCGGGTTCTCCTACAATGAGCAGTTCTTC. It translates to CASSLIGTSGFSYNEQFF.

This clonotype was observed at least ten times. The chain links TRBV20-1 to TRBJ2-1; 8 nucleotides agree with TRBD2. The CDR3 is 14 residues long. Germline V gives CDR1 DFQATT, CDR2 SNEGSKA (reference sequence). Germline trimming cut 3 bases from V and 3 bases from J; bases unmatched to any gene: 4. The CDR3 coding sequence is TGCAGTGCTAGCGGGGGGGAGGTCTACAATGAGCAGTTCTTC. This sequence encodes CSASGGEVYNEQFF.

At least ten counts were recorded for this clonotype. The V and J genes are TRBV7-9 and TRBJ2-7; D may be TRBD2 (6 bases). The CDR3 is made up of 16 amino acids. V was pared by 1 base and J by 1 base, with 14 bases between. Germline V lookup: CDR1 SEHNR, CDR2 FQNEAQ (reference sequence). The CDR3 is CASSLGVRGDSYEQYF. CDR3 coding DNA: TGTGCCAGCAGCTTAGGGGTCCGCGGGGATTCCTACGAGCAGTACTTC.

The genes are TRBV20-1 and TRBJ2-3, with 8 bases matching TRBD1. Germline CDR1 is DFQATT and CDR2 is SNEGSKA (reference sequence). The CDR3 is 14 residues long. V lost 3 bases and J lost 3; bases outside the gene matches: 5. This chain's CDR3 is CSARDRVMTDTQYF. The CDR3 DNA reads TGCAGTGCTAGGGACAGGGTGATGACAGATACGCAGTATTTT.

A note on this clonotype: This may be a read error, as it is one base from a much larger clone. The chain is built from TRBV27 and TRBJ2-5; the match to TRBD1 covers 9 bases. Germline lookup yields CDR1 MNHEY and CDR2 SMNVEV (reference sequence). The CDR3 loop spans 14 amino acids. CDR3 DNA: TGTGCCTGCAGTGGGACAGGGCCGTGGGAGACCCAGTACTTC. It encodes CACSGTGPWETQYF.

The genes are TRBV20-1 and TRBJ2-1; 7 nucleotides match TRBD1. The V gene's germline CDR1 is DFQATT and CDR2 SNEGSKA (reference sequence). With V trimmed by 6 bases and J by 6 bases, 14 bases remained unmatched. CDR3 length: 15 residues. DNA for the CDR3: TGCAGTGCACCCAAGACAGGGTTAGGTGGCAATGAGCAGTTCTTC. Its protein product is CSAPKTGLGGNEQFF.

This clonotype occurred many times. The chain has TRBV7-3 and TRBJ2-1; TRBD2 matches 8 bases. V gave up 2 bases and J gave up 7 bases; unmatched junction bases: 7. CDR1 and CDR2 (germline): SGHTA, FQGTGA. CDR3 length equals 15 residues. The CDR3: CASSLSSGSSNEQFF. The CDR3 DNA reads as TGTGCCAGCAGCTTATCCAGCGGGAGTTCTAATGAGCAGTTCTTC. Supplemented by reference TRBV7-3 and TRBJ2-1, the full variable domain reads GAGVSQTPSNKVTEKGKYVELRCDPISGHTALYWYRQSLGQGPEFLIYFQGTGAADDSGLPNDRFFAVRPEGSVSTLKIQRTERGDSAVYLCASSLSSGSSNEQFFGPGTRLTVL.

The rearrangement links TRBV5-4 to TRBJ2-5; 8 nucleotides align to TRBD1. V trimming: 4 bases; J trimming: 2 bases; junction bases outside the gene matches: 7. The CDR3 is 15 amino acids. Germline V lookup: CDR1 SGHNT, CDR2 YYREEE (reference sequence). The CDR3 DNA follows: TGTGCCAGCAGCGCCGAACACAGGGGGCAAGAGACCCAGTACTTC. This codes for CASSAEHRGQETQYF.

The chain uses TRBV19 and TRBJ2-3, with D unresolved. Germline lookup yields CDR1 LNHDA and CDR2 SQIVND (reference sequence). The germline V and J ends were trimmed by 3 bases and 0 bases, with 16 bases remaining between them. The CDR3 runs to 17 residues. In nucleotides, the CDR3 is TGTGCCAGTAGTATCAACCAGTATACCCCTAGCACAGATACGCAGTATTTT. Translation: CASSINQYTPSTDTQYF.

The CDR3 reads CASTFSGGSSYEQYF. The CDR3 coding sequence is TGTGCCAGCACCTTCTCGGGGGGTTCCTCCTACGAGCAGTACTTC. The chain recombines TRBV2 with TRBJ2-7; 7 bases agree with TRBD2. CDR1 SNHLY and CDR2 FYNNEI come from the germline V gene. This CDR3 comprises 15 residues. Trimming cost V 7 bases and J 0 bases; bases outside gene matches: 9.

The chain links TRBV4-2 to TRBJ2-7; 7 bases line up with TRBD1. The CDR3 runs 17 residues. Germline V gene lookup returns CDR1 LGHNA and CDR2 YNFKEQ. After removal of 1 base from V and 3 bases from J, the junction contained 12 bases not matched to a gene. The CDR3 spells CASSQVSGFRDSYEQYF. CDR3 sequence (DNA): TGTGCCAGCAGCCAAGTCTCTGGGTTTCGGGACAGCTACGAGCAGTACTTC.

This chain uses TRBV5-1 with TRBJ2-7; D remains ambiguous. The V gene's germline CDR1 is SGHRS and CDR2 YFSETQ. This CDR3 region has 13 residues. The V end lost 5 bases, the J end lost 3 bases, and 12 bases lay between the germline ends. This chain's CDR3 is CASSLRSNYEQYF. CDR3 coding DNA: TGCGCCAGCAGTCTCAGGTCCAACTACGAGCAGTACTTC.

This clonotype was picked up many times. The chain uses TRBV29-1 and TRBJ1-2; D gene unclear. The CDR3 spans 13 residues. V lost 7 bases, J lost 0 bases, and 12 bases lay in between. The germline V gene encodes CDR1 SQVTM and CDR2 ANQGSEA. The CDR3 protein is CSAYSPTNYGYTF. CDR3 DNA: TGCAGCGCCTACAGTCCAACTAACTATGGCTACACCTTC.

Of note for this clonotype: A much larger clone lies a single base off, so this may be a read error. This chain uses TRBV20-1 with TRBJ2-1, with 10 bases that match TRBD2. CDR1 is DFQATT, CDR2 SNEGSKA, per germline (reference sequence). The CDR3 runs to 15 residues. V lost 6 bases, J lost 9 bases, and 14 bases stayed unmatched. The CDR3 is CSAQTGTSANTEQFF. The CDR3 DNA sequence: TGCAGTGCGCAAACCGGGACTAGCGCTAACACTGAGCAGTTCTTC.

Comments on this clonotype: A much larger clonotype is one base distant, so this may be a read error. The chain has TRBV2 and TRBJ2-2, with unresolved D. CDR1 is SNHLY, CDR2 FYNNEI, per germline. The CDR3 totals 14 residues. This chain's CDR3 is CSSSEALPTGELFF. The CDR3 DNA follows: TGTTCCAGCAGTGAAGCGCTCCCTACCGGGGAGCTGTTTTTT. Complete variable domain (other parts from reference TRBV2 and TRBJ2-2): EPEVTQTPSHQVTQMGQEVILRCVPISNHLYFYWYRQILGQKVEFLVSFYNNEISEKSEIFDDQFSVERPDGSNFTLKIRSTKLEDSAMYFCSSSEALPTGELFFGEGSRLTVL.

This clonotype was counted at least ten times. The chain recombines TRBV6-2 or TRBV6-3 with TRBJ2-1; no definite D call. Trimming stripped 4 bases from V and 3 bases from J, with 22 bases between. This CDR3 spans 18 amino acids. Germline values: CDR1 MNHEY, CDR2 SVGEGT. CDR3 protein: CASSFDLRTPGLYNEQFF. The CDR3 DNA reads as TGTGCCAGCAGTTTTGACTTGCGGACCCCAGGCCTCTACAATGAGCAGTTCTTC.

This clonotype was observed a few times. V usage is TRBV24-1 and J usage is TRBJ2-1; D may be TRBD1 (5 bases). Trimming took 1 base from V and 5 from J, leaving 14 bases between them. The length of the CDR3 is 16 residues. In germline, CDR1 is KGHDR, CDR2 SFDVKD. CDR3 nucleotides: TGTGCCACCAGTGATTTTGGGTTGGGGCTGAACAATGAGCAGTTCTTC. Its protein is CATSDFGLGLNNEQFF.

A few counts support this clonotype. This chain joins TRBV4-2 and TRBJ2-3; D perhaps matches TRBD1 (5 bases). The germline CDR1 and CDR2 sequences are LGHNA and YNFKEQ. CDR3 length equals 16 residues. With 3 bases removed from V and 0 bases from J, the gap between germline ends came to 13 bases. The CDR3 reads CASSQPQGSSTDTQYF. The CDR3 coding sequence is TGTGCCAGCAGCCAGCCGCAGGGTTCTAGCACAGATACGCAGTATTTT.